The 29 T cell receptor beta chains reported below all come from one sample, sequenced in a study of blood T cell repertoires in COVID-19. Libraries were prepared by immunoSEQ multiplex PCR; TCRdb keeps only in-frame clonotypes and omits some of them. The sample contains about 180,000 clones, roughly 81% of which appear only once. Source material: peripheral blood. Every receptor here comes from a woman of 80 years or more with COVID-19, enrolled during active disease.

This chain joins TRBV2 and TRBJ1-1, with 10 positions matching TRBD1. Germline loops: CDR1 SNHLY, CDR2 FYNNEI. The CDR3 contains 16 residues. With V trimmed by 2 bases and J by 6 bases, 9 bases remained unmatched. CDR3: CASSEWTGTGASEAFF. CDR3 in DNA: TGTGCCAGCAGTGAATGGACCGGGACAGGGGCGTCTGAAGCTTTCTTT.

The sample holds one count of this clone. The CDR3 coding sequence is TGTGCCAGCAGCTTGAACAGCTACACAGATACGCAGTATTTT. Translated: CASSLNSYTDTQYF. This rearrangement joins TRBV5-4 to TRBJ2-3, with D uncertain. V was shortened by 1 base and J by 2 bases, with 8 bases between the two germline ends. In germline, CDR1 is SGHNT, CDR2 YYREEE (reference sequence). The CDR3 totals 14 residues.

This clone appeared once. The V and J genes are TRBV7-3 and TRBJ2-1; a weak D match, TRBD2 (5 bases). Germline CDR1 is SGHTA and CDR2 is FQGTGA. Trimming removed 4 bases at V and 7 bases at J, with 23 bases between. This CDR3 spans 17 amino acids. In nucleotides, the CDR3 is TGTGCCAGCAGCTCCCAACCCCCCGGCAGCGGTGGGAATGAGCAGTTCTTC. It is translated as CASSSQPPGSGGNEQFF.

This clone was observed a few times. The DNA for the CDR3 is TGTGCCACCAGCAGAGATTGGGGGGATACCATAGCGGGAGGAAGCACCGGGGAGCTGTTTTTT. It yields the protein CATSRDWGDTIAGGSTGELFF. The genes are TRBV15 and TRBJ2-2; 10 bases are a match to TRBD2. V trimming: 0 bases; J trimming: 4 bases; junction bases outside the gene matches: 17. CDR3 length equals 21 residues. Germline CDR1 is LNHNV and CDR2 is YYDKDF (reference sequence).

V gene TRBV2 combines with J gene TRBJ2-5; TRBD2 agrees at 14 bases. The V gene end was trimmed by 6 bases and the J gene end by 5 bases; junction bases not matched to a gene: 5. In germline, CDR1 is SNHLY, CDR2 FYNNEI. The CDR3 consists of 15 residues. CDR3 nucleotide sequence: TGTGCCAGCAGCGCCGGACTAGCGGGGGGTGAGACCCAGTACTTC. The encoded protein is CASSAGLAGGETQYF.

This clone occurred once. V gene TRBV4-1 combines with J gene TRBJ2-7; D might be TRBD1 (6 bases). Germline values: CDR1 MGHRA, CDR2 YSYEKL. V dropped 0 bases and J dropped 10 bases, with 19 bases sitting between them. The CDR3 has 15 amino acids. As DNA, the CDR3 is TGCGCCAGCAGCCAAGAGAGTGGTACAGGGATTAACCAGTACTTC. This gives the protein CASSQESGTGINQYF.

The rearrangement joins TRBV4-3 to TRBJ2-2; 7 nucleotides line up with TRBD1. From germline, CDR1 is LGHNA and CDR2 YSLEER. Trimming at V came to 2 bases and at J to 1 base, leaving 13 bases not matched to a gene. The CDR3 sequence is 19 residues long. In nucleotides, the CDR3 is TGCGCCAGCAGCCAAAATCGGTGGACGGGACAGCGGAACACCGGGGAGCTGTTTTTT. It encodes CASSQNRWTGQRNTGELFF.

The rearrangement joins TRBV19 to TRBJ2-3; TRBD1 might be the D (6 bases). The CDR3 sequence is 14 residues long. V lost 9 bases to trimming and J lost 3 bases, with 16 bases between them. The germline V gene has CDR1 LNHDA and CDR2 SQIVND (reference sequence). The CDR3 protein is CASHQTGLTDTQYF. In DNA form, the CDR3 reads TGTGCCAGCCATCAGACAGGCTTAACAGATACGCAGTATTTT.

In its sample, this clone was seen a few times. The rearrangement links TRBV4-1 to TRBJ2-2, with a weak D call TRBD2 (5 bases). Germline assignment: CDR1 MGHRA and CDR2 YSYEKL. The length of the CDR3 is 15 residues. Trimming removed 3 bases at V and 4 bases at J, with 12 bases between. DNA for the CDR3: TGCGCCAGCAGCCACCCGCTAGCTGCCACCGGGGAGCTGTTTTTT. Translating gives CASSHPLAATGELFF.

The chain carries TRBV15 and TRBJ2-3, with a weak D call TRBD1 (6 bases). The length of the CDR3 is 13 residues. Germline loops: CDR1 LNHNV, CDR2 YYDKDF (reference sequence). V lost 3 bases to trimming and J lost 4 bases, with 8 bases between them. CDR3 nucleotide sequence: TGTGCCACCAGCAGGGACAGAGCAGATACGCAGTATTTT. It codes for CATSRDRADTQYF.

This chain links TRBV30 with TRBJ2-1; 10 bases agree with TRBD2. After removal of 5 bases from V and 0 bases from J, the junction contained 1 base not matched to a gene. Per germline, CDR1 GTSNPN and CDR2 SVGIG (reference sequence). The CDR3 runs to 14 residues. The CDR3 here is CAWSSGSSYNEQFF. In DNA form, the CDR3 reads TGTGCCTGGTCTAGCGGGAGCTCCTACAATGAGCAGTTCTTC.

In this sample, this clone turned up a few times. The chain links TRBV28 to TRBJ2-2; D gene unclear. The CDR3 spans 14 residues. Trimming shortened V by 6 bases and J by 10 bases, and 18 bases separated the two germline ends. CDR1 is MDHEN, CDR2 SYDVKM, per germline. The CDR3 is CASRPYSSSPELFF. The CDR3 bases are TGTGCCAGCAGGCCATACTCGAGCTCCCCGGAGCTGTTTTTT.

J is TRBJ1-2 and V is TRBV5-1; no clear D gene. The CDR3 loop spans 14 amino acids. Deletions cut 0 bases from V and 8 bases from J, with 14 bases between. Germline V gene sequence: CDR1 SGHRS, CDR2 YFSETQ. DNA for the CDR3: TGCGCCAGCAGCTTGGAAAAGGGTAGCGGAGGCTACACCTTC. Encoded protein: CASSLEKGSGGYTF.

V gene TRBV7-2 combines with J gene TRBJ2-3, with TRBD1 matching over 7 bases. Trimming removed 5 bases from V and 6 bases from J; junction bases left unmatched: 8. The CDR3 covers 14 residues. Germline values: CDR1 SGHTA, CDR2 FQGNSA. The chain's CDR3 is CASSPRQGLDTQYF. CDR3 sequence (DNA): TGTGCCAGCAGCCCCCGACAGGGTTTGGATACGCAGTATTTT.

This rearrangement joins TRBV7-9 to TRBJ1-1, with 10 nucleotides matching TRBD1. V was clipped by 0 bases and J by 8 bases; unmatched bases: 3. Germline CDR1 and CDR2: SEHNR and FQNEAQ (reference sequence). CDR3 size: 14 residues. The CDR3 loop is CASSLAGTGVEAFF. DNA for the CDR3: TGTGCCAGCAGCTTAGCAGGGACAGGGGTGGAAGCTTTCTTT.

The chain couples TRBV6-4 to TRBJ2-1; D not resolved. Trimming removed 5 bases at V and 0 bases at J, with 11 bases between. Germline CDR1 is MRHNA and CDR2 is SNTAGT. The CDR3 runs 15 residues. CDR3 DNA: TGTGCCAGCAGTTTTGATCTGAGCTCCTACAATGAGCAGTTCTTC. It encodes CASSFDLSSYNEQFF.

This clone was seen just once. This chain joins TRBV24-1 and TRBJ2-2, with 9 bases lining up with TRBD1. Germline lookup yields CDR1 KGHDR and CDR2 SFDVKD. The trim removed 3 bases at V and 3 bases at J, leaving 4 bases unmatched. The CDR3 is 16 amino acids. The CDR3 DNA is TGTGCCACCAGTGATCCCCGGACAGGGGACACCGGGGAGCTGTTTTTT. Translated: CATSDPRTGDTGELFF.

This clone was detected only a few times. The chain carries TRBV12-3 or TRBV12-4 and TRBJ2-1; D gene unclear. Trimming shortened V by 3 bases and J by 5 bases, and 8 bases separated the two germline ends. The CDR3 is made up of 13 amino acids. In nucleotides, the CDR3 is TGTGCCAGCAGTTTGAGTGCCAACAATGAGCAGTTCTTC. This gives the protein CASSLSANNEQFF.

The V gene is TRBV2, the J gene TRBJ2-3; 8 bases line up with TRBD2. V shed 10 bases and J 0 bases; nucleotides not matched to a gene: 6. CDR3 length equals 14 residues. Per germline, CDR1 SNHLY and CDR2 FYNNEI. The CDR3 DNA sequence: TGTGCCACCTCAGCGGGAGTAAGCACAGATACGCAGTATTTT. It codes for CATSAGVSTDTQYF.

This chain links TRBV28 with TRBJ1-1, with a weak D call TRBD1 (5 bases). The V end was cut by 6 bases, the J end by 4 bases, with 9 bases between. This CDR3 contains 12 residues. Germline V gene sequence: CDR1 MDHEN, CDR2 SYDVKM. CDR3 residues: CASRGGGTEAFF. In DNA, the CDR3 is TGTGCCAGCAGGGGGGGTGGCACTGAAGCTTTCTTT.

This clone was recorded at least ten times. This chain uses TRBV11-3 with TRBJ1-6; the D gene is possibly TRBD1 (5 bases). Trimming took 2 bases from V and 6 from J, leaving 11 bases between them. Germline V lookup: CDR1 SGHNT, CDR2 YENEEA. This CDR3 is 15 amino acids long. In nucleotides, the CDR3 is TGTGCCAGCAGCTTAATCAGGGAAAGTAATTCACCCCTCCACTTT. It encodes CASSLIRESNSPLHF.

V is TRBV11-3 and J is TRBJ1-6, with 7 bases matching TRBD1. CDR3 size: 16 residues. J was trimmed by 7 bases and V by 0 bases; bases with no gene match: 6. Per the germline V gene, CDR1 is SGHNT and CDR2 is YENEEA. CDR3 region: CASSLEGTEGNSPLHF. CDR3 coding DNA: TGTGCCAGCAGCTTAGAGGGGACAGAGGGGAATTCACCCCTCCACTTT.

CDR3 DNA: TGTGCCAGCAGTTACTCGCGGCAGGGCTACAATGAGCAGTTCTTC. It codes for CASSYSRQGYNEQFF. This sequence joins TRBV6-5 and TRBJ2-1; D might be TRBD1 (5 bases). The CDR3 length is 15 residues. CDR1 is MNHEY, CDR2 SVGAGI, per germline. The ends were cut back, 0 bases at V and 3 bases at J, with 9 bases in the middle.

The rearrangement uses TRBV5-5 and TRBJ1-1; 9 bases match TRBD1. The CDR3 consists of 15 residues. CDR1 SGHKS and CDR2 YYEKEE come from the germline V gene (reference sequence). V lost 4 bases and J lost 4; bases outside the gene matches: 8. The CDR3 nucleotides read TGTGCCAGCAGCCCGGGACAGGGACACGTCACTGAAGCTTTCTTT. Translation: CASSPGQGHVTEAFF.

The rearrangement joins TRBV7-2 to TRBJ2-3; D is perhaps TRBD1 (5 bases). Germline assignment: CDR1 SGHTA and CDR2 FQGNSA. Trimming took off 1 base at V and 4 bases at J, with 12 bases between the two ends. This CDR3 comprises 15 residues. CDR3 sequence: CASSLGSGKADTQYF. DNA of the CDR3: TGTGCCAGCAGCTTAGGGTCAGGGAAGGCAGATACGCAGTATTTT.

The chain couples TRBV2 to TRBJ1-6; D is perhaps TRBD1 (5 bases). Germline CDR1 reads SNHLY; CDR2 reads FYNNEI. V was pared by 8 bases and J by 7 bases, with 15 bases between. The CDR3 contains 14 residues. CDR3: CASGPAGKNSPLHF. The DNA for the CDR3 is TGTGCCAGCGGCCCGGCAGGGAAGAATTCACCCCTCCACTTT.

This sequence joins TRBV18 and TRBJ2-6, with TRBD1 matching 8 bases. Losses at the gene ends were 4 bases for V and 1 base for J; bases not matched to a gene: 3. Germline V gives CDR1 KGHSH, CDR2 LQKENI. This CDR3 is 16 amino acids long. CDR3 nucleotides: TGTGCCAGCTCACTCCGACAGGGGTCTGGGGCCAACGTCCTGACTTTC. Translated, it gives CASSLRQGSGANVLTF.

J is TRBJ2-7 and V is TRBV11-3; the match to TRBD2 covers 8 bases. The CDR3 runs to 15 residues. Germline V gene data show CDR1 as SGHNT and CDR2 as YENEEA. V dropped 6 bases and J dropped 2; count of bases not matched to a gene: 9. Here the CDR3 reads CASSPGGTETYEQYF. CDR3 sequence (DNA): TGTGCCAGCAGTCCGGGGGGGACTGAAACCTACGAGCAGTACTTC.

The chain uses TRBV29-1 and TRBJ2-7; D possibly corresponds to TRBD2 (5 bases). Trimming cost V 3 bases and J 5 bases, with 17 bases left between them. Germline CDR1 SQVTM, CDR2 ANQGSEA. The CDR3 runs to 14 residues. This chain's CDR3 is CSVEEATGGDEQYF. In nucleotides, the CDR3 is TGCAGCGTTGAGGAGGCGACGGGCGGCGACGAGCAGTACTTC.